The clone carrying this T cell receptor (beta chain) has a single count. Original methodology: Counts of nucleated cells, estimated from reference gene primer amplification, were obtained. The protocol was immunoSEQ multiplex PCR, while the TCRdb copy is restricted to in-frame clones and leaves out a portion. V and J calls and clone size come straight from that table; D and trimming were deduced from the DNA. The sample includes 200,000 to 250,000 clones, over 70% seen only once; the top ten take 2.9%. These data originate in a study of blood T cell repertoires in COVID-19. At the level of the study: Samples taken during acute and convalescent COVID-19 were collected in the United States, Italy and Spain. Sources were T cells, B-cell-depleted T cells, or PBMCs; the material itself was cDNA or gDNA.

The receptor was isolated from a man aged 50-59 years with active or convalescent COVID-19. Sequenced input: peripheral blood.

The CDR3: CASSQTLKREGTYEQYF. CDR3 DNA: TGTGCCAGCAGCCAAACACTAAAGCGGGAGGGAACCTACGAGCAGTACTTC. The chain carries TRBV14 and TRBJ2-7, with TRBD2 matching over 10 bases. Germline CDR1 and CDR2: SGHDN and FVKESK. The CDR3 consists of 17 residues. J was trimmed by 2 bases and V by 2 bases; bases with no gene match: 9. The whole variable domain, remainder taken from reference TRBV14 and TRBJ2-7, is EAGVTQFPSHSVIEKGQTVTLRCDPISGHDNLYWYRRVMGKEIKFLLHFVKESKQDESGMPNNRFLAERTGGTYSTLKVQPAELEDSGVYFCASSQTLKREGTYEQYFGPGTRLTVT.